This T cell receptor (beta chain) derives from a study of molecular identifiers for immune sequencing clone quantification. TCRdb re-called the PCR reads with MiXCR, one entry per CDR3 protein. The data show approximately 63,000 distinct CDR3 sequences, with around 19% seen just once and 1.4% held by the top ten. Germline V gene data show CDR1 as DFQATT and CDR2 as SNEGSKA (reference sequence). Trimming removed 4 bases from V and 4 bases from J, with 7 bases in between. This CDR3 spans 11 amino acids. This clonotype was seen ten or more times. The rearrangement uses TRBV20-1 and TRBJ1-1, with D hard to call. Sample: naive CD8+ T cells from blood, with Jurkat cell RNA spiked in. Subset reported: FACS-sorted CD8+CD4-CCR7+CD45RA+ naive T cells. This receptor was taken from a human donor in good health. Some libraries in this study had Jurkat cell RNA spiked in. CDR3 loop: CSATEGTEAFF. CDR3 sequence (DNA): TGCAGTGCTACCGAGGGCACTGAAGCTTTCTTT.